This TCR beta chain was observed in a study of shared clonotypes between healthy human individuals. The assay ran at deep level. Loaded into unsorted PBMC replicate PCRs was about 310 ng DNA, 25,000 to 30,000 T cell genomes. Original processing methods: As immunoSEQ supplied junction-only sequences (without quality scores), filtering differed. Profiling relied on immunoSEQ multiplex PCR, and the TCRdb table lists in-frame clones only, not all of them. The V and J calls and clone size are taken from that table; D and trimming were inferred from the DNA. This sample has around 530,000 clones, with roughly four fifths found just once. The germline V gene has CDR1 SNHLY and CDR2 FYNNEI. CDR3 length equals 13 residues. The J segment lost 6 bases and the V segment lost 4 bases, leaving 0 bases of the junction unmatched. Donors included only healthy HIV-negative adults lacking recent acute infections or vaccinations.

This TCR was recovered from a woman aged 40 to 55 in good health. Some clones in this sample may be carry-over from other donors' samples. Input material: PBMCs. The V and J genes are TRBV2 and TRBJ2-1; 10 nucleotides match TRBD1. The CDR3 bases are TGTGCCAGCAGTGGGGACAGGGGCAATGAGCAGTTCTTC. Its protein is CASSGDRGNEQFF. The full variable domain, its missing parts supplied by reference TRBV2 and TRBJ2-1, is EPEVTQTPSHQVTQMGQEVILRCVPISNHLYFYWYRQILGQKVEFLVSFYNNEISEKSEIFDDQFSVERPDGSNFTLKIRSTKLEDSAMYFCASSGDRGNEQFFGPGTRLTVL.